The 27 T cell receptor beta chains given below trace back to one sample, sequenced in a study of cytomegalovirus exposure and HLA in healthy donors. The PCR contained 60 Vbeta and 13 Jbeta primers. Some clones are missing from TCRdb's copy, which holds only in-frame ones; the method was immunoSEQ multiplex PCR. The table records 150,000 to 200,000 clones, over 80% of them present only once. The sample was PBMCs. These receptors came from a man aged 35 to 55 in good health and CMV-seronegative.

The rearrangement joins TRBV15 to TRBJ1-5; TRBD1 aligns across 8 bases. V lost 1 base to trimming and J lost 0 bases; unmatched junction nucleotides: 8. Germline V CDR1 and CDR2: LNHNV, YYDKDF (reference sequence). The CDR3 runs 18 residues. The CDR3: CATSRGTGSLYSNQPQHF. The CDR3 DNA reads TGTGCCACCAGCAGAGGGACAGGGAGCCTATATAGCAATCAGCCCCAGCATTTT.

The chain uses TRBV7-3 and TRBJ1-1; possible D gene TRBD1, 5 bases. The ends were cut back, 5 bases at V and 6 bases at J, with 22 bases in the middle. The germline V gene encodes CDR1 SGHTA and CDR2 FQGTGA. This CDR3 has 16 residues. The CDR3 sequence is CASSPANRGGVAEAFF. CDR3 in DNA: TGTGCCAGCAGCCCGGCGAATCGGGGGGGAGTAGCTGAAGCTTTCTTT.

This sequence joins TRBV28 and TRBJ2-1; TRBD2 matches 13 bases. The CDR3 contains 13 residues. Germline values: CDR1 MDHEN, CDR2 SYDVKM. Losses at the gene ends were 11 bases for V and 4 bases for J; bases not matched to a gene: 2. The CDR3 DNA is TGTGCCGGGGGACTAGCGGGGTACAATGAGCAGTTCTTC. It translates to CAGGLAGYNEQFF.

The V gene is TRBV30, the J gene TRBJ1-6; the D gene is possibly TRBD1 (5 bases). V was trimmed by 3 bases and J by 8 bases, leaving 14 bases between them. CDR3 length: 14 residues. From germline, CDR1 is GTSNPN and CDR2 SVGIG (reference sequence). The DNA for the CDR3 is TGTGCCTGGAGATTAGCCCGCAGGGATTCACCCCTCCACTTT. This codes for CAWRLARRDSPLHF.

The table lists this clone with a few counts. The gene calls are TRBV4-3 and TRBJ2-1, with TRBD2 matching 12 bases. The CDR3 loop spans 16 amino acids. From germline, CDR1 is LGHNA and CDR2 YSLEER. The V and J ends lost 3 bases and 7 bases, in that order; junction bases with no gene match: 7. CDR3 nucleotide sequence: TGCGCCAGCAGCCATCCGGGACTAGCGGGCGGTAATGAGCAGTTCTTC. Protein product: CASSHPGLAGGNEQFF.

This chain connects TRBV6-5 to TRBJ1-5, with D perhaps TRBD1 (6 bases). The germline V and J ends were trimmed by 5 bases and 3 bases, with 14 bases remaining between them. This CDR3 is 15 amino acids long. CDR1 MNHEY and CDR2 SVGAGI come from the germline V gene. The CDR3 nucleotides are TGTGCCAGCAGTCACAGGGACGGACCCAATCAGCCCCAGCATTTT. Translated, it gives CASSHRDGPNQPQHF.

In its sample, this clone was seen once. The CDR3 DNA is TGTGCCAGCAGTTACGGAGTGGTCTCCGCCACCGGGGAGCTGTTTTTT. Protein: CASSYGVVSATGELFF. This chain connects TRBV6-5 to TRBJ2-2; no firm D call. Germline V CDR1 and CDR2: MNHEY, SVGAGI. The CDR3 totals 16 residues. Trimming took off 2 bases at V and 4 bases at J, with 14 bases between the two ends.

This chain uses TRBV7-9 with TRBJ1-3; 8 bases align to TRBD1. The CDR3 covers 14 residues. After removal of 5 bases from V and 4 bases from J, the junction contained 4 bases not matched to a gene. Germline loops: CDR1 SEHNR, CDR2 FQNEAQ (reference sequence). The CDR3 bases are TGTGCCAGCAGCGCGCGGACAGGGGGAAACACCATATATTTT. Its protein is CASSARTGGNTIYF.

The chain couples TRBV4-3 to TRBJ2-1; D is uncertain. The germline V gene has CDR1 LGHNA and CDR2 YSLEER. V gave up 0 bases and J gave up 6 bases, with 15 bases separating them. The CDR3 is 16 residues long. The chain's CDR3 is CASSQDHKASGNEQFF. The CDR3 DNA reads as TGCGCCAGCAGCCAAGATCACAAGGCTTCGGGCAATGAGCAGTTCTTC.

The rearrangement joins TRBV5-1 to TRBJ2-3; 8 bases map to TRBD1. Germline CDR1 and CDR2: SGHRS and YFSETQ. The CDR3 contains 16 residues. Unmatched junction bases numbered 10, after V lost 3 bases and J lost 4 bases. The CDR3 protein is CASSWGAGQGSDTQYF. The CDR3 DNA is TGCGCCAGCAGCTGGGGGGCTGGACAGGGCTCAGATACGCAGTATTTT. Drawing the rest from reference TRBV5-1 and TRBJ2-3, the complete variable domain is KAGVTQTPRYLIKTRGQQVTLSCSPISGHRSVSWYQQTPGQGLQFLFEYFSETQRNKGNFPGRFSGRQFSNSRSEMNVSTLELGDSALYLCASSWGAGQGSDTQYFGPGTRLTVL.

The V gene is TRBV19, the J gene TRBJ1-2; 7 positions agree with TRBD1. The CDR3 sequence is 14 residues long. V shed 5 bases, J shed 3 bases, and the junction held 6 bases outside the gene matches. Germline CDR1 and CDR2: LNHDA and SQIVND (reference sequence). CDR3 DNA sequence: TGTGCCAGTAGTGCCGGGACAGTAGACTATGGCTACACCTTC. It encodes CASSAGTVDYGYTF.

This sequence joins TRBV11-3 and TRBJ2-3; possibly TRBD2 for D (6 bases). Looked up from germline, CDR1 is SGHNT and CDR2 is YENEEA. The CDR3 spans 14 residues. The V end lost 4 bases, the J end lost 6 bases, and 14 bases lay between the germline ends. CDR3 loop: CASSSGLLRDTQYF. The CDR3 DNA is TGTGCCAGCAGCTCGGGACTTCTTCGGGATACGCAGTATTTT.

The V and J genes are TRBV7-9 and TRBJ2-3; TRBD1 matches 7 bases. The length of the CDR3 is 16 residues. Germline CDR1 SEHNR, CDR2 FQNEAQ (reference sequence). V trimming: 6 bases; J trimming: 0 bases; junction bases outside the gene matches: 9. Here the CDR3 DNA reads TGTGCCAGCAGACCTGACAGGGTCGTAAGCACAGATACGCAGTATTTT. Its translation: CASRPDRVVSTDTQYF.

The CDR3: CASSLGSPSEQYF. The CDR3 DNA is TGTGCCAGCAGCTTGGGGAGCCCCAGCGAGCAGTACTTC. The gene calls are TRBV5-6 and TRBJ2-7; D ambiguous. Trimming took off 0 bases at V and 6 bases at J, with 10 bases between the two ends. The germline CDR1 and CDR2 sequences are SGHDT and YYEEEE. The CDR3 runs 13 residues.

The chain carries TRBV19 and TRBJ1-2; D possibly corresponds to TRBD1 (6 bases). CDR1 and CDR2 (germline): LNHDA, SQIVND (reference sequence). CDR3 size: 15 residues. The V end was cut by 5 bases, the J end by 3 bases, with 16 bases between. The CDR3 protein is CASSSPGHADYGYTF. The CDR3, as DNA: TGTGCCAGTAGTTCCCCGGGACATGCGGACTATGGCTACACCTTC.

In this sample, this clone turned up once. The J gene is TRBJ2-2, the V gene TRBV2, with a weak D call TRBD2 (5 bases). The V end lost 2 bases, the J end lost 5 bases, and 6 bases lay between the germline ends. This CDR3 is built from 13 residues. Germline V gene sequence: CDR1 SNHLY, CDR2 FYNNEI. The CDR3 nucleotides read TGTGCCAGCAGTGAAAGGACTACCGGGGAGCTGTTTTTT. As protein: CASSERTTGELFF.

This clone has just one count. This chain uses TRBV6-4 with TRBJ1-2; the match to TRBD1 covers 8 bases. Germline V gene lookup returns CDR1 MRHNA and CDR2 SNTAGT. V shed 3 bases and J 4 bases; nucleotides not matched to a gene: 7. The CDR3 is made up of 15 amino acids. CDR3 in DNA: TGTGCCAGCAGTGAACGGACAGGGATTGGCTATGGCTACACCTTC. Protein: CASSERTGIGYGYTF.

CDR3 protein: CAISPRGDSYNEQFF. In nucleotides, the CDR3 is TGTGCCATCAGCCCCCGGGGGGACTCCTACAATGAGCAGTTCTTC. The rearrangement joins TRBV10-3 to TRBJ2-1, with 7 nucleotides matching TRBD2. Germline CDR1 ENHRY, CDR2 SYGVKD. The CDR3 length is 15 residues. V was pared by 6 bases and J by 0 bases, with 5 bases of the junction left unmatched.

This chain uses TRBV6-6 with TRBJ1-2; D call uncertain. Germline assignment: CDR1 MNHNY and CDR2 SVGAGI (reference sequence). V lost 2 bases and J 6 bases, leaving 10 bases between the germline ends. This CDR3 contains 13 residues. The CDR3 protein is CASSYASVDGYTF. The CDR3 DNA reads TGTGCCAGCAGTTACGCGTCGGTGGATGGCTACACCTTC.

A few counts support this clone. Here the CDR3 reads CASVGSTPNHEQYF. CDR3 DNA: TGTGCCAGCGTCGGGTCGACCCCGAACCACGAGCAGTACTTC. V is TRBV6-1 and J is TRBJ2-7; the D is unclear. CDR1 and CDR2 from the germline V gene are MNHNS and SASEGT. V lost 8 bases and J 5 bases, leaving 19 bases between the germline ends. The CDR3 covers 14 residues.

The V call is TRBV2, the J call TRBJ1-2; tentative D call: TRBD1 (5 bases). Trimming stripped 8 bases from V and 4 bases from J, with 11 bases between. Germline CDR1 and CDR2: SNHLY and FYNNEI. CDR3 length equals 12 residues. CDR3 DNA sequence: TGTGCCAGCTATGTAGGGGCCTATGGCTACACCTTC. Protein product: CASYVGAYGYTF.

The rearrangement joins TRBV29-1 to TRBJ1-2, with 8 bases lining up with TRBD1. V gave up 4 bases and J gave up 4 bases; unmatched junction bases: 2. Per germline, CDR1 SQVTM and CDR2 ANQGSEA. This CDR3 spans 12 amino acids. The CDR3 sequence is CSVGGQGYGYTF. The CDR3 bases are TGCAGCGTTGGAGGACAGGGCTATGGCTACACCTTC.

The chain carries TRBV6-4 and TRBJ2-3, with 7 positions matching TRBD2. Per the germline V gene, CDR1 is MRHNA and CDR2 is SNTAGT. The CDR3 runs 14 residues. V lost 4 bases, J lost 0 bases, and 1 base stayed unmatched. The CDR3 region is CASSASGSTDTQYF. The CDR3 DNA follows: TGTGCCAGCAGTGCTAGCGGTAGCACAGATACGCAGTATTTT.

The CDR3 DNA follows: TGCGCCAGCAGCTTGGGCGCAGGTGGGGAAAAACTGTTTTTT. It is translated as CASSLGAGGEKLFF. This rearrangement joins TRBV5-1 to TRBJ1-4, with D hard to call. Trimming shortened V by 0 bases and J by 8 bases, and 11 bases separated the two germline ends. There are 14 residues in the CDR3. Germline V gene lookup returns CDR1 SGHRS and CDR2 YFSETQ.

This clone occurred once. V is TRBV28 and J is TRBJ2-1, with D maybe TRBD1 (6 bases). Germline V gene lookup returns CDR1 MDHEN and CDR2 SYDVKM. This CDR3 has 17 amino acids. Deletions cut 3 bases from V and 2 bases from J, with 17 bases between. This chain's CDR3 is CASSFPFGAGAYNEQFF. The CDR3 DNA sequence: TGTGCCAGCAGTTTTCCCTTCGGGGCAGGGGCCTACAATGAGCAGTTCTTC.

The rearrangement links TRBV7-3 to TRBJ1-2; tentatively, D is TRBD1 (6 bases). With 2 bases removed from V and 3 bases from J, the gap between germline ends came to 7 bases. The CDR3 has 13 amino acids. The germline CDR1 and CDR2 sequences are SGHTA and FQGTGA. The DNA for the CDR3 is TGTGCCAGCAGCTTATACAGGGACTATGGCTACACCTTC. It codes for CASSLYRDYGYTF.

This chain uses TRBV7-2 with TRBJ2-3; unclear D gene. V was clipped by 3 bases and J by 2 bases, with 3 bases between them. This CDR3 region has 12 residues. Germline V gene lookup returns CDR1 SGHTA and CDR2 FQGNSA. CDR3 bases: TGTGCCAGCAGCTTCTTCACAGATACGCAGTATTTT. It specifies CASSFFTDTQYF.